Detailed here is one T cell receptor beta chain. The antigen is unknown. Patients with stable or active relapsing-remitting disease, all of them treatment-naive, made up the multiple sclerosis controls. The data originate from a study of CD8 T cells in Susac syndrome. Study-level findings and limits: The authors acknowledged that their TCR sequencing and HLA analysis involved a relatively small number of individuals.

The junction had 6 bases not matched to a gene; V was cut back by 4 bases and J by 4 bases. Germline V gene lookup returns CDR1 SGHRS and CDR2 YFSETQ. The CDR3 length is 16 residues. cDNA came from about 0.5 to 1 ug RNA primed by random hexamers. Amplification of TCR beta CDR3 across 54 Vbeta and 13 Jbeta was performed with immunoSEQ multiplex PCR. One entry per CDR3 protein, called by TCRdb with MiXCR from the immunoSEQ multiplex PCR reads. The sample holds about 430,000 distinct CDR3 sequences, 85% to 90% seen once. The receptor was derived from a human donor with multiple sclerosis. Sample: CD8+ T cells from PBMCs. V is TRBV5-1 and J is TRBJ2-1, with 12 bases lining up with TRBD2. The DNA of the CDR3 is TGCGCCAGCAGCCCGCAGGGACTAGCGGGTTACAATGAGCAGTTCTTC. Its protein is CASSPQGLAGYNEQFF.